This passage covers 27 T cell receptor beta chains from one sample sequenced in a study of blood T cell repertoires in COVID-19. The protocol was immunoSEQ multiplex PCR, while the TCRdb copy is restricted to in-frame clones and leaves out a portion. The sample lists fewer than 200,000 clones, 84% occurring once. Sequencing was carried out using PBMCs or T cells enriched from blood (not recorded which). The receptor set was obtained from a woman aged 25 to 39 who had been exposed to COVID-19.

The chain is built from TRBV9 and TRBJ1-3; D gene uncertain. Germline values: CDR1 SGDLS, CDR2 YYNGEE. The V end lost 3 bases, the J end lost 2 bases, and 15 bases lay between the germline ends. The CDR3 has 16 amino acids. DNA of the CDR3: TGTGCCAGCAGCGCCCAAATTGGGCGCACTGGAAACACCATATATTTT. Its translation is CASSAQIGRTGNTIYF.

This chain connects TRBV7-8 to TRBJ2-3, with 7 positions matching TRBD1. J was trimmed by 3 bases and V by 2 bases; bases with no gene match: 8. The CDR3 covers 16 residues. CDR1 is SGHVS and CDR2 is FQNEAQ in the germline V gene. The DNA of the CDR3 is TGTGCCAGCAGCTTAACGATTGACAGGGTTACAGATACGCAGTATTTT. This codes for CASSLTIDRVTDTQYF.

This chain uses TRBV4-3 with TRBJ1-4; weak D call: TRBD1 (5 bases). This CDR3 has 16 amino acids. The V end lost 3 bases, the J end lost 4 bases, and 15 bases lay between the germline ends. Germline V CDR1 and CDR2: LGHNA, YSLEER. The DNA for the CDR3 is TGCGCCAGCAGCCACCGACAGACGGTCAATAATGAAAAACTGTTTTTT. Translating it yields CASSHRQTVNNEKLFF.

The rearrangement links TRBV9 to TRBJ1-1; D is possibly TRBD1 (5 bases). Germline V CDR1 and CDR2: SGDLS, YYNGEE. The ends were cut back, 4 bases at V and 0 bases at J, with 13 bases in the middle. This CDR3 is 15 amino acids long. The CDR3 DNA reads TGTGCCAGCAGCCCCACCGGGGGACTGAACACTGAAGCTTTCTTT. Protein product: CASSPTGGLNTEAFF. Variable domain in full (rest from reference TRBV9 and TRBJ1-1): DSGVTQTPKHLITATGQRVTLRCSPRSGDLSVYWYQQSLDQGLQFLIQYYNGEERAKGNILERFSAQQFPDLHSELNLSSLELGDSALYFCASSPTGGLNTEAFFGQGTRLTVV.

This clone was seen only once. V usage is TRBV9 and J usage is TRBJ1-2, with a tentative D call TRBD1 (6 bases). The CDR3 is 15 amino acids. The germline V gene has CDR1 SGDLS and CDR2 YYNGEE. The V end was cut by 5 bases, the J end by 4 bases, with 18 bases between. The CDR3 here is CASRDPRGTPYGYTF. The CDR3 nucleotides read TGTGCCAGCAGAGATCCCAGGGGCACTCCCTATGGCTACACCTTC. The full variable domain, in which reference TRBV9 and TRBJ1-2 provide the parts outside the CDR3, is DSGVTQTPKHLITATGQRVTLRCSPRSGDLSVYWYQQSLDQGLQFLIQYYNGEERAKGNILERFSAQQFPDLHSELNLSSLELGDSALYFCASRDPRGTPYGYTFGSGTRLTVV.

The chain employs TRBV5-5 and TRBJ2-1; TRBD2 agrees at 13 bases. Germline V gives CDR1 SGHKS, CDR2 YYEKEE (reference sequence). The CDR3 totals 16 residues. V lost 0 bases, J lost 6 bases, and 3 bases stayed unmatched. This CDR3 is CASSLALAGGLNEQFF. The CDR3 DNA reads TGTGCCAGCAGCTTGGCACTAGCGGGGGGGCTCAATGAGCAGTTCTTC.

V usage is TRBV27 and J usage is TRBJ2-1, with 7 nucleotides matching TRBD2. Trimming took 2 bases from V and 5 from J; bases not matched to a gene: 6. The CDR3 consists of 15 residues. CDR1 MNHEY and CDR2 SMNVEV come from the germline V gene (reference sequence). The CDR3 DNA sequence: TGTGCCAGCAGTTTAAGCGGGATCCGGAACAATGAGCAGTTCTTC. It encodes CASSLSGIRNNEQFF.

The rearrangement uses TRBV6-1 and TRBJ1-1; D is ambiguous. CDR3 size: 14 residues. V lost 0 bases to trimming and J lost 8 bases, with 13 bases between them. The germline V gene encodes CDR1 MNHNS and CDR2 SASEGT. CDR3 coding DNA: TGTGCCAGCAGTGAAGCGCTCCGAGGCGGCGAAGCTTTCTTT. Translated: CASSEALRGGEAFF.

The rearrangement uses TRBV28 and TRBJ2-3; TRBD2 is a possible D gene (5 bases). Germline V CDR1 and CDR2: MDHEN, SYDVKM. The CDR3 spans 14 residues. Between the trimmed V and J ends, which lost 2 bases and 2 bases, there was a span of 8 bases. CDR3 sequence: CASSLRGITDTQYF. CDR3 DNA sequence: TGTGCCAGCAGTTTACGGGGTATCACAGATACGCAGTATTTT.

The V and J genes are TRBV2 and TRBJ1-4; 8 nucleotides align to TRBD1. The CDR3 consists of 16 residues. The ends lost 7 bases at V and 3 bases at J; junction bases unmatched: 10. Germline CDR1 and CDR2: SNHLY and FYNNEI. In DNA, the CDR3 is TGTGCCAGCATGAAGCAGGGGGCCGCGGCTAATGAAAAACTGTTTTTT. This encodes CASMKQGAAANEKLFF. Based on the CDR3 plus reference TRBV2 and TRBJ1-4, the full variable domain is EPEVTQTPSHQVTQMGQEVILRCVPISNHLYFYWYRQILGQKVEFLVSFYNNEISEKSEIFDDQFSVERPDGSNFTLKIRSTKLEDSAMYFCASMKQGAAANEKLFFGSGTQLSVL.

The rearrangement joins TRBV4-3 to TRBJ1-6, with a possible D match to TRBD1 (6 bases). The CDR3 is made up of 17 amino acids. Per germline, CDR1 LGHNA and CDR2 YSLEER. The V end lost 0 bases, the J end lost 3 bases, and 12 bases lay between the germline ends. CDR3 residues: CASSQEIGTFYNSPLHF. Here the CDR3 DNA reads TGCGCCAGCAGCCAAGAAATCGGGACATTCTATAATTCACCCCTCCACTTT.

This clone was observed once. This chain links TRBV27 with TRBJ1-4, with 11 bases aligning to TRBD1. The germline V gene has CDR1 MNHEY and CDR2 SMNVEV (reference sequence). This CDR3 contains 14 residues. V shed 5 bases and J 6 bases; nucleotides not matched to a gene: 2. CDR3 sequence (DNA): TGTGCCAGCAGTGGGACAGGGGGTTATGAAAAACTGTTTTTT. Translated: CASSGTGGYEKLFF. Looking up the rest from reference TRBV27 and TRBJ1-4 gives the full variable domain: EAQVTQNPRYLITVTGKKLTVTCSQNMNHEYMSWYRQDPGLGLRQIYYSMNVEVTDKGDVPEGYKVSRKEKRNFPLILESPSPNQTSLYFCASSGTGGYEKLFFGSGTQLSVL.

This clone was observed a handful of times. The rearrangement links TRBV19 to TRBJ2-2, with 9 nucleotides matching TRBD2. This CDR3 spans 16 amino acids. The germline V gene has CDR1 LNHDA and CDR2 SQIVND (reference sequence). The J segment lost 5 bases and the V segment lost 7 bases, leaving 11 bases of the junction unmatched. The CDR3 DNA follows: TGTGCCAGTAAACACCTTAGCGGGGGAAAAACCGGGGAGCTGTTTTTT. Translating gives CASKHLSGGKTGELFF.

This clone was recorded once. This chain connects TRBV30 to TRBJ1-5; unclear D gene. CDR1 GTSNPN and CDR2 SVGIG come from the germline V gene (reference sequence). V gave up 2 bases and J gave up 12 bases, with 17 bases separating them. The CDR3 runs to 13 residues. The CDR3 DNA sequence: TGTGCCTGGAGTCCCCCTCCCTATAGCTTCCAGCATTTT. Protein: CAWSPPPYSFQHF.

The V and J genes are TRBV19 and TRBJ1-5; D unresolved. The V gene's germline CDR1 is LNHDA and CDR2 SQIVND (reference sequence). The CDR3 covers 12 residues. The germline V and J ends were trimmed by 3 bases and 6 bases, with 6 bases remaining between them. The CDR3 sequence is CASSMSGQPQHF. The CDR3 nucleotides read TGTGCCAGTAGTATGTCAGGTCAGCCCCAGCATTTT.

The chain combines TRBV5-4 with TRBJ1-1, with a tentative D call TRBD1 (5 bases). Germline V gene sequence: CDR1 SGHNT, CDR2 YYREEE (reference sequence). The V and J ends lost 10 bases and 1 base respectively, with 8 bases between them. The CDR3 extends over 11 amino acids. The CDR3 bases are TGTGCCGTGGGGGGGAACACTGAAGCTTTCTTT. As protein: CAVGGNTEAFF.

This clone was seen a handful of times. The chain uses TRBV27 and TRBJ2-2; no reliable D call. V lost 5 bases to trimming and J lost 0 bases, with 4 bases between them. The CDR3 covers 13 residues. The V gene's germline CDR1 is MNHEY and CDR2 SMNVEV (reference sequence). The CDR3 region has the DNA TGTGCCAGCAGTCCATCGAACACCGGGGAGCTGTTTTTT. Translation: CASSPSNTGELFF.

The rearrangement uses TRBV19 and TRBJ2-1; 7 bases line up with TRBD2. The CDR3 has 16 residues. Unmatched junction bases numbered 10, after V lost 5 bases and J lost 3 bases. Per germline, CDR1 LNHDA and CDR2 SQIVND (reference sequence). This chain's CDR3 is CASSRDAGEYYNEQFF. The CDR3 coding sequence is TGTGCCAGTAGTCGTGATGCGGGGGAGTACTACAATGAGCAGTTCTTC.

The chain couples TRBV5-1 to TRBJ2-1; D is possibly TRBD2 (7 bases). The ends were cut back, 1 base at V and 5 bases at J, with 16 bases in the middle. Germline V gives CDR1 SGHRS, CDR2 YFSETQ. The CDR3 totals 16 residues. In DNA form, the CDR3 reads TGCGCCAGCAGCTTGAATGGCGGGGGCCTTCACAATGAGCAGTTCTTC. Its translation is CASSLNGGGLHNEQFF.

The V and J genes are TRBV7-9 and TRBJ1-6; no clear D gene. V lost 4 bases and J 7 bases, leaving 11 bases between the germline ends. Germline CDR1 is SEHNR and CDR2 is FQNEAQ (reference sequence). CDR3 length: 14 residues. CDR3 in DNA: TGTGCCAGCAGCTCCGGACTGGGGAATTCACCCCTCCACTTT. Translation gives CASSSGLGNSPLHF.

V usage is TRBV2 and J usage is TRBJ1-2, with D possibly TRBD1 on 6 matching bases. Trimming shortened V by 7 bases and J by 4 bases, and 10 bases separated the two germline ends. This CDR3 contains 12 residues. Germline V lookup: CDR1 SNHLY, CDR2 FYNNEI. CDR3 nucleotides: TGTGCCAGCACTACAGGGATCTATGGCTACACCTTC. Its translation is CASTTGIYGYTF.

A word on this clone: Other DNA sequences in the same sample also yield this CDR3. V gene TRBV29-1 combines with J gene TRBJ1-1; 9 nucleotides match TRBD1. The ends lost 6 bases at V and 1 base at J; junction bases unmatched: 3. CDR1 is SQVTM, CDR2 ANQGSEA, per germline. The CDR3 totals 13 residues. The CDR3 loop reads CSVEQGANTEAFF. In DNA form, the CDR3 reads TGCAGCGTCGAACAGGGGGCGAACACTGAAGCTTTCTTT.

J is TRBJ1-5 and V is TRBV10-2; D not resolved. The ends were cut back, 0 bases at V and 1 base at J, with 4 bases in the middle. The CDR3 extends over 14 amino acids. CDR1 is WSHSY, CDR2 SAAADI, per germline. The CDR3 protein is CASSESGSNQPQHF. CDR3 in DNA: TGCGCCAGCAGTGAGTCGGGCAGCAATCAGCCCCAGCATTTT.

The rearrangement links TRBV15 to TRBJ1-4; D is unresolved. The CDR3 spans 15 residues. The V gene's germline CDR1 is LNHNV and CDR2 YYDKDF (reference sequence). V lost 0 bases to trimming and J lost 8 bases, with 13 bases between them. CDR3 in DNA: TGTGCCACCAGCAGAGATTCCGGGTCTGGGGAAAAACTGTTTTTT. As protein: CATSRDSGSGEKLFF.

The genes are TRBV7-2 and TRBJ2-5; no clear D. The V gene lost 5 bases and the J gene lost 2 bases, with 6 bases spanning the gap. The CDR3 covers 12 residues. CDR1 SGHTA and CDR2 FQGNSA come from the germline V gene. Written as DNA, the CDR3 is TGTGCCAGCAGCCTAACTCAAGAGACCCAGTACTTC. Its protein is CASSLTQETQYF.

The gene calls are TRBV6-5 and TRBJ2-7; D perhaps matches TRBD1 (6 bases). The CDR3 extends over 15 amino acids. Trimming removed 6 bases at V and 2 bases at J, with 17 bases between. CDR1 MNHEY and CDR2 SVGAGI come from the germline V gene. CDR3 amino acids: CASSTTGSAPYEQYF. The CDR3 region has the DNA TGTGCCAGCAGCACGACAGGCTCGGCCCCCTACGAGCAGTACTTC.

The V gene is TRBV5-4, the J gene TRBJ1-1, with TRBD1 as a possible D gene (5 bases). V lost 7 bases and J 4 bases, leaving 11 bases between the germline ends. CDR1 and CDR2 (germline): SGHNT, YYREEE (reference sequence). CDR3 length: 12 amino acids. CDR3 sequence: CASDQGGTEAFF. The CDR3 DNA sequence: TGTGCCAGCGACCAGGGAGGCACTGAAGCTTTCTTT. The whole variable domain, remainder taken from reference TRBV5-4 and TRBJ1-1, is ETGVTQSPTHLIKTRGQQVTLRCSSQSGHNTVSWYQQALGQGPQFIFQYYREEENGRGNFPPRFSGLQFPNYSSELNVNALELDDSALYLCASDQGGTEAFFGQGTRLTVV.